A single TCR beta chain is shown here with its context. The protocol was immunoSEQ multiplex PCR, while the TCRdb copy is restricted to in-frame clones and leaves out a portion. This sample has approximately 280,000 clones, with roughly 87% found just once. The sample comes from a study of blood T cell repertoires in COVID-19. Looking at the study overall: From the United States, Italy and Spain came samples of acute and convalescent COVID-19.

In germline, CDR1 is SQVTM, CDR2 ANQGSEA. The CDR3 runs 11 residues. Trimming stripped 4 bases from V and 5 bases from J, with 8 bases between. The TCR comes from a man aged 18 to 29 with active or convalescent COVID-19. The chain is built from TRBV29-1 and TRBJ2-5, with D perhaps TRBD1 (5 bases). The sample comprised peripheral blood. CDR3 amino acids: CSVGQRETQYF. DNA of the CDR3: TGCAGCGTTGGACAGCGCGAGACCCAGTACTTC.